This TCR beta chain was found in a study of vaccination and CD4 T cells after COVID-19. Study-level findings and limits: The rise in median SARS-CoV-2-reactive clonotypes, from about 20 to 38, was not significant. Spike mono-reactivity marked 304 of 307 vaccine-specific clones in convalescent patients.

On this clonotype: Its antigen is undetermined.

Sequenced with the Oncomine TCR Beta short-read assay was DNA taken from cultured CD4+ T cells. TCRdb ran MiXCR on the PCR reads and lists one entry per CDR3 protein. The sample records about 11,000 distinct CDR3 sequences, around 66% being singletons. The CDR3 is 16 amino acids. Germline CDR1 is SEHNR and CDR2 is FQNEAQ (reference sequence). Trimming removed 0 bases at V and 5 bases at J, with 16 bases between. Specified treatment: approximately nine-day PBMC culture with coronavirus spike peptide pools or control peptides (ViraFEST assay). ViraFEST sequenced TCRs after peptide-pool expansion of antigen-specific T cells.

The material sequenced was CD4+ T cells from blood, cultured in vitro. The chain is built from TRBV7-9 and TRBJ2-5; tentatively, D is TRBD1 or TRBD2 (5 bases each). The source of this sequence is a human donor who had recovered from COVID-19. As DNA, the CDR3 is TGTGCCAGCAGCTTAGCTGGGACCGAGGGGCGGGAGACCCAGTACTTC. Translated: CASSLAGTEGRETQYF. Looking up the rest from reference TRBV7-9 and TRBJ2-5 gives the full variable domain: DTGVSQNPRHKITKRGQNVTFRCDPISEHNRLYWYRQTLGQGPEFLTYFQNEAQLEKSRLLSDRFSAERPKGSFSTLEIQRTEQGDSAMYLCASSLAGTEGRETQYFGPGTRLLVL.